These 15 T cell receptor beta chains came from one sample sequenced in a study of shared clonotypes between healthy human individuals. The data were produced by immunoSEQ multiplex PCR, yet TCRdb's version contains in-frame clones alone and is incomplete. The sample lists about 470,000 clones, roughly 80% occurring once. The specimen was PBMCs. The receptors here all came from a woman between 40 and 55 years old in good health. Some clones in this sample may be carry-over from other donors' samples.

This chain uses TRBV19 with TRBJ2-5; a possible D gene is TRBD1 (5 bases). The CDR3 runs to 14 residues. Trimming took off 4 bases at V and 1 base at J, with 10 bases between the two ends. CDR1 and CDR2 from the germline V gene are LNHDA and SQIVND (reference sequence). The CDR3 region has the DNA TGTGCCAGTAGTAGAACAGGAGTCCAAGAGACCCAGTACTTC. Protein: CASSRTGVQETQYF.

V and J are TRBV2 and TRBJ1-1, with 10 bases fitting TRBD1. The J segment lost 4 bases and the V segment lost 6 bases, leaving 14 bases of the junction unmatched. The CDR3 has 17 amino acids. Germline loops: CDR1 SNHLY, CDR2 FYNNEI. The CDR3 sequence is CASRFRQGADEGTEAFF. CDR3 nucleotide sequence: TGTGCCAGCAGATTCCGACAGGGGGCCGATGAGGGCACTGAAGCTTTCTTT.

The V gene is TRBV10-2, the J gene TRBJ2-2; possibly TRBD2 for D (5 bases). The CDR3 totals 13 residues. The V end was cut by 3 bases, the J end by 7 bases, with 9 bases between. Per germline, CDR1 WSHSY and CDR2 SAAADI. The CDR3 spells CASSDPAGGELFF. In nucleotides, the CDR3 is TGCGCCAGCAGTGACCCGGCGGGCGGGGAGCTGTTTTTT.

V gene TRBV9 combines with J gene TRBJ2-2; D call uncertain. Trimming removed 4 bases at V and 2 bases at J, with 15 bases between. Germline V gives CDR1 SGDLS, CDR2 YYNGEE. The CDR3 totals 16 residues. The CDR3 nucleotides read TGTGCCAGCAGCCCATACCCCTTGGGCAACACCGGGGAGCTGTTTTTT. Its translation: CASSPYPLGNTGELFF.

This chain connects TRBV28 to TRBJ2-1, with 9 bases fitting TRBD1. J lost 9 bases, V lost 4 bases, and 4 bases had no gene match. CDR1 is MDHEN and CDR2 is SYDVKM in the germline V gene. This CDR3 spans 13 amino acids. CDR3 nucleotide sequence: TGTGCCAGCAGTTATACAGGGGGCTTTGAGCAGTTCTTC. It specifies CASSYTGGFEQFF.

The chain employs TRBV27 and TRBJ2-1; D call uncertain. Germline V gene sequence: CDR1 MNHEY, CDR2 SMNVEV (reference sequence). Trimming shortened V by 4 bases and J by 8 bases, and 6 bases separated the two germline ends. The CDR3 spans 11 residues. The CDR3, as DNA: TGTGCCAGCAGTTCGGTTTATGAGCAGTTCTTC. It is translated as CASSSVYEQFF.

This chain connects TRBV7-9 to TRBJ2-3; a possible D gene is TRBD2 (7 bases). V was trimmed by 6 bases and J by 2 bases, leaving 21 bases between them. CDR1 is SEHNR and CDR2 is FQNEAQ in the germline V gene (reference sequence). The CDR3 runs 17 residues. The CDR3 region has the DNA TGTGCCAGCAGACTAGGGGGGGCTAGCGGAGCCACAGATACGCAGTATTTT. It specifies CASRLGGASGATDTQYF.

V and J are TRBV4-3 and TRBJ1-3; D is unresolved. The germline V gene has CDR1 LGHNA and CDR2 YSLEER. The CDR3 covers 14 residues. V lost 1 base and J 4 bases, leaving 8 bases between the germline ends. CDR3 sequence reads: CASSQVGQGNTIYF. The CDR3 DNA reads TGCGCCAGCAGCCAAGTAGGGCAAGGAAACACCATATATTTT.

V is TRBV19 and J is TRBJ2-5; the D is unclear. There are 14 residues in the CDR3. With 3 bases removed from V and 4 bases from J, the gap between germline ends came to 12 bases. CDR1 and CDR2 (germline): LNHDA, SQIVND (reference sequence). CDR3 in amino acids: CASSITGWGETQYF. In nucleotides, the CDR3 is TGTGCCAGTAGTATCACCGGGTGGGGAGAGACCCAGTACTTC.

The chain joins TRBV27 to TRBJ1-1, with D maybe TRBD1 (6 bases). Germline V CDR1 and CDR2: MNHEY, SMNVEV (reference sequence). CDR3 length equals 14 residues. The germline V and J ends were trimmed by 5 bases and 0 bases, with 10 bases remaining between them. CDR3 protein: CASSAGHMNTEAFF. The CDR3 DNA follows: TGTGCCAGCAGTGCGGGACACATGAACACTGAAGCTTTCTTT.

On this clone: Other DNA sequences in this sample translate to the same CDR3. V usage is TRBV15 and J usage is TRBJ1-1; D is undetermined. CDR3 length: 12 residues. Trimming took off 3 bases at V and 5 bases at J, with 7 bases between the two ends. Per germline, CDR1 LNHNV and CDR2 YYDKDF (reference sequence). CDR3 coding DNA: TGTGCCACCAGCAGGGGCTATACTGAAGCTTTCTTT. Translated: CATSRGYTEAFF.

This clone was recorded only once. This chain links TRBV18 with TRBJ1-5; TRBD1 matches 9 bases. This CDR3 region has 17 residues. CDR1 is KGHSH, CDR2 LQKENI, per germline. V gave up 2 bases and J gave up 4 bases; unmatched junction bases: 9. The CDR3 coding sequence is TGTGCCAGCTCACCAGCATCGGACAGGGGTCTTAATCAGCCCCAGCATTTT. It yields the protein CASSPASDRGLNQPQHF.

The chain has TRBV28 and TRBJ1-5, with D tentatively TRBD1 (5 bases). The CDR3 loop spans 14 amino acids. Trimming took 8 bases from V and 5 from J, leaving 16 bases between them. Germline values: CDR1 MDHEN, CDR2 SYDVKM. CDR3 coding DNA: TGTGCCAGCGAAAGGGTTGGACACTATCAGCCCCAGCATTTT. This encodes CASERVGHYQPQHF.

This clone was picked up one time. V gene TRBV11-2 combines with J gene TRBJ2-7; 9 nucleotides align to TRBD1. J gave up 2 bases and V 4 bases, and 6 bases lay outside the gene matches. The germline CDR1 and CDR2 sequences are SGHAT and FQNNGV. The CDR3 has 15 amino acids. The CDR3 loop reads CASSSPRQGAYEQYF. The CDR3 region has the DNA TGTGCCAGCAGCTCGCCCAGACAGGGGGCCTACGAGCAGTACTTC.

The chain joins TRBV27 to TRBJ2-1; TRBD1 is a possible D gene (5 bases). Germline V CDR1 and CDR2: MNHEY, SMNVEV (reference sequence). This CDR3 has 16 residues. V was clipped by 5 bases and J by 6 bases, with 20 bases between them. This chain's CDR3 is CASSLHQGHSLNEQFF. The CDR3 nucleotides are TGTGCCAGCAGTCTCCACCAGGGCCATTCACTCAATGAGCAGTTCTTC.